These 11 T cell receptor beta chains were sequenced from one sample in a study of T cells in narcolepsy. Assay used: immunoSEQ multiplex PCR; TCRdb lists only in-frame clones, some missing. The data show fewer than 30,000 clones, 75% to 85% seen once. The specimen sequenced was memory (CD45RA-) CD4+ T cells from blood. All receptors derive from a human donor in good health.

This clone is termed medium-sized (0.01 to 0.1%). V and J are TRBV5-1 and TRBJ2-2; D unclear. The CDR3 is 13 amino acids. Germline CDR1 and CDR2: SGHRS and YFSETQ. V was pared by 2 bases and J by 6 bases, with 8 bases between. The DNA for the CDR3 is TGCGCCAGCAGCTTTGGGCAGCCCGGGGAGCTGTTTTTT. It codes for CASSFGQPGELFF.

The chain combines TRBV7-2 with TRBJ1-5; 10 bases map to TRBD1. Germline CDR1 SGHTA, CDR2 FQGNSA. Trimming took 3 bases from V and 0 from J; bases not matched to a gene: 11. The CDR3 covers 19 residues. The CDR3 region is CASSFYPGQGTLSNQPQHF. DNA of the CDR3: TGTGCCAGCAGCTTTTATCCGGGACAGGGGACTCTTAGCAATCAGCCCCAGCATTTT.

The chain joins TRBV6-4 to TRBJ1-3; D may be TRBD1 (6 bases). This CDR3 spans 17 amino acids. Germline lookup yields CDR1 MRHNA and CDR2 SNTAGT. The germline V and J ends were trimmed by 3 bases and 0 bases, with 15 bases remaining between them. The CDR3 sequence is CASSDLQGPFSGNTIYF. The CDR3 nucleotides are TGTGCCAGCAGTGATCTGCAGGGGCCATTCTCTGGAAACACCATATATTTT.

This CDR3 reads CASSPSLAGGLYEQYF. CDR3 coding DNA: TGTGCCAGTAGTCCCTCATTAGCGGGAGGGCTCTACGAGCAGTACTTC. This chain links TRBV19 with TRBJ2-7, with TRBD2 identical over 11 bases. The CDR3 spans 16 residues. In germline, CDR1 is LNHDA, CDR2 SQIVND (reference sequence). Trimming at V came to 5 bases and at J to 3 bases, leaving 9 bases not matched to a gene.

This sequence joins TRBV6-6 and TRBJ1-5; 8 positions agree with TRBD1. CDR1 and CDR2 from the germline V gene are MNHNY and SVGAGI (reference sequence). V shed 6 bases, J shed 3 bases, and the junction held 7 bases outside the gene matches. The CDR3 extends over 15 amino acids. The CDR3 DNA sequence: TGTGCCAGCAGCCTGGGACAGGCCAACAATCAGCCCCAGCATTTT. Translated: CASSLGQANNQPQHF.

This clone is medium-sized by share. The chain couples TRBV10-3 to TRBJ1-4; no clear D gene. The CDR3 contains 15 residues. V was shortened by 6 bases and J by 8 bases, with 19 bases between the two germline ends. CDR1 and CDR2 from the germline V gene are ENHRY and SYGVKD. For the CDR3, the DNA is TGTGCCATCAGGGAAACAGAGTCCTCGAGCGAAAAACTGTTTTTT. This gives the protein CAIRETESSSEKLFF.

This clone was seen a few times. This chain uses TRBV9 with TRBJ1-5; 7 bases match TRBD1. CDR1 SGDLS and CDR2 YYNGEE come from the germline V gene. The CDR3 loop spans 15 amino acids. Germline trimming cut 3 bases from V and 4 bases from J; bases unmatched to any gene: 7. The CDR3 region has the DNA TGTGCCAGCAGCGCTAACTCAGGGGGGAATCAGCCCCAGCATTTT. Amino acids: CASSANSGGNQPQHF. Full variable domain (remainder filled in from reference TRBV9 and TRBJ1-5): DSGVTQTPKHLITATGQRVTLRCSPRSGDLSVYWYQQSLDQGLQFLIQYYNGEERAKGNILERFSAQQFPDLHSELNLSSLELGDSALYFCASSANSGGNQPQHFGDGTRLSIL.

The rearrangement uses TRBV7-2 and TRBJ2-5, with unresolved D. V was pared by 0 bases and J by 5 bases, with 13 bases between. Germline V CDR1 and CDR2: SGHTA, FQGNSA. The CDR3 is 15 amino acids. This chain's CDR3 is CASSLAERVWETQYF. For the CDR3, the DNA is TGTGCCAGCAGCTTAGCGGAACGGGTTTGGGAGACCCAGTACTTC.

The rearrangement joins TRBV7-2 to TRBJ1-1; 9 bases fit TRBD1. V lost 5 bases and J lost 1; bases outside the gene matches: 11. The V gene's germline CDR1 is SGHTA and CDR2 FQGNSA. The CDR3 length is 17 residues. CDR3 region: CASSPPPGQGRNTEAFF. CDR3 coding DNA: TGTGCCAGCAGCCCTCCACCGGGACAGGGAAGGAACACTGAAGCTTTCTTT.

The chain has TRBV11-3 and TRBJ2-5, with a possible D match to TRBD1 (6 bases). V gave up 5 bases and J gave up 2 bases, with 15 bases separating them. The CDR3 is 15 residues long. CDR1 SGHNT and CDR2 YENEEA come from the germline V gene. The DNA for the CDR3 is TGTGCCAGCAGCCTACAGGGCGGGCCTCAAGAGACCCAGTACTTC. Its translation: CASSLQGGPQETQYF. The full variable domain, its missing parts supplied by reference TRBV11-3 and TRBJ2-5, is EAGVVQSPRYKIIEKKQPVAFWCNPISGHNTLYWYLQNLGQGPELLIRYENEEAVDDSQLPKDRFSAERLKGVDSTLKIQPAELGDSAVYLCASSLQGGPQETQYFGPGTRLLVL.

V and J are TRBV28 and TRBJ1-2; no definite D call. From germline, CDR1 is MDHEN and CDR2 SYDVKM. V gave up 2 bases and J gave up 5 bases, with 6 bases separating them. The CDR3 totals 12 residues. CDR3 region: CASSLQPYGYTF. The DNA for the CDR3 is TGTGCCAGCAGTTTACAGCCTTATGGCTACACCTTC.